This TCR beta chain appears in the sequencing data of a study of OX40 agonist ivuxolimab in advanced cancers. Some background on the complete study: Ivuxolimab was an agonistic, fully human IgG2 monoclonal antibody directed against OX40 (CD134), a costimulatory receptor. Intravenous ivuxolimab was administered to patients every 2 weeks at six dose levels: 0.01, 0.1, 0.3, 1.5, 3 and 10 mg/kg. Of the 50 to 55 dose-escalation patients, hepatocellular carcinoma was present in roughly 19, melanoma in around 15, renal cell carcinoma in 9 and head and neck cancer in 9. A male proportion of about 79% and a mean age of approximately 55 years, ranging from roughly 23 to 80, were recorded for the dose-escalation cohort. Prior anti-PD-1, anti-PD-L1 or anti-CTLA-4 therapy was permitted, and approximately 40% of dose-escalation patients had received checkpoint inhibitors. Partial responses were achieved by three dose-escalation patients, of whom one had hepatocellular carcinoma and two had cutaneous melanoma. Peripheral TCRbeta sequencing was intended to test whether TCR sequence diversity was altered and clonal T-cell expansion was caused by ivuxolimab. The monotherapy dose-escalation portion (N = 52 patients) of the phase I ivuxolimab trial is reported in the paper.

For sequencing of the TCRbeta CDR3 region, genomic DNA was extracted from the sorted cells. The immunoSEQ Assay was used to sequence the TCRbeta CDR3 regions. In TCRdb, the immuneACCESS table is reduced to in-frame sequences with V and J assigned. These tables do not hold every clone; where another copy was compared, an unresolved V gene accounts for under half, and the others remain unexplained. Present in this sample are roughly 83,000 clones, 91% of which were seen just once. More than 7% of the sample rests with the top ten. Details on this clone: Its antigen has not been determined. No much larger clone is present one base from it, and per-base qualities are unavailable.

The trial excluded patients who had a history of autoimmune disease or who were on systemic immunosuppression. Peripheral blood for TCR sequencing was collected from all dose cohorts at baseline, on cycle 4 day 1, and on cycle 7 day 1. The samples were drawn from a first-in-human, open-label, multicenter phase I dose-escalation trial of ivuxolimab. Adults with locally advanced or metastatic melanoma, renal cell, hepatocellular, or head and neck squamous cell carcinoma were enrolled in the trial. Before TCR sequencing, CD4+ and CD8+ T cells were separately sorted from peripheral blood. Results the study describes overall, beyond this receptor: On average, CD8+ T cells showed more expanded clones than CD4+ T cells after ivuxolimab. In the 0.1-3.0 mg/kg groups, partial responders were among the patients with the lowest normalized peripheral clonal expansion, particularly in CD8+ T cells. Low levels of normalized T-cell clonal expansion were also shown by some nonresponding patients. The antigen specificity of the clonally expanded peripheral T cells was not determined. At doses of 0.1 to 3.0 mg/kg, clonal expansion of both CD4+ and CD8+ T cells in blood was seen between baseline and week 6.

The germline V gene (reference sequence) gives CDR1 as LNHDA and CDR2 as SQIVND. V is cut by 1 base and J by 6 bases, and the space between the germline ends is 12 bases. Reading from cysteine to phenylalanine, the CDR3 counts 15 amino acids. The kept DNA is CDR3 alone, 45 bases in frame from the first base. This receptor chain uses TRBV19 and TRBJ2-2; matching of 6 bases hints at TRBD1 as the D gene. The source is an adult with an advanced solid tumor such as melanoma, head and neck, liver or kidney cancer. Sequences were derived from CD4+ or CD8+ T cells sorted from blood, sampled in a trial of the OX40 agonist ivuxolimab. DNA sequence: TGTGCCAGTAGTATAGGGCCAGGGGCATCCGGGGAGCTGTTTTTT. Translation gives CASSIGPGASGELFF.